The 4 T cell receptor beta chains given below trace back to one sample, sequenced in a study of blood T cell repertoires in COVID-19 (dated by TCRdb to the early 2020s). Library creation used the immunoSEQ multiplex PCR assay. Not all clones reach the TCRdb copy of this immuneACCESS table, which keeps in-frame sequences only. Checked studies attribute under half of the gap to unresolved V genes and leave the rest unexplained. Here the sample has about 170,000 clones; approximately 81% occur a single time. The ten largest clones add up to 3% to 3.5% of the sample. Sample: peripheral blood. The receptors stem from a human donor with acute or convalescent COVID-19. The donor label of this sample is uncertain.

This CDR3 is CASSLGRVYGYTF. The CDR3 nucleotides are TGTGCCAGCAGTTTAGGCAGGGTTTATGGCTACACCTTC. The V call is TRBV28, the J call TRBJ1-2, with D possibly TRBD1 on 5 matching bases. V was shortened by 2 bases and J by 5 bases, with 9 bases between the two germline ends. Germline V lookup: CDR1 MDHEN, CDR2 SYDVKM. The CDR3 loop spans 13 amino acids.

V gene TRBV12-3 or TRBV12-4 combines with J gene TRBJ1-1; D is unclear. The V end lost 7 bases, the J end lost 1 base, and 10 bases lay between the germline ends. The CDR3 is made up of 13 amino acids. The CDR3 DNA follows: TGTGCCAGCACCAGGATGGAGAACACTGAAGCTTTCTTT. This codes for CASTRMENTEAFF.

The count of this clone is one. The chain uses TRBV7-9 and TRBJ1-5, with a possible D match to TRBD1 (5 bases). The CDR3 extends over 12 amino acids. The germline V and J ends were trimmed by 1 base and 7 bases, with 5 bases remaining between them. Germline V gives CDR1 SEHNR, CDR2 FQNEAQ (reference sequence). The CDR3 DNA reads TGTGCCAGCAGCTTAGAGGGGCAGCCCCAGCATTTT. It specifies CASSLEGQPQHF.

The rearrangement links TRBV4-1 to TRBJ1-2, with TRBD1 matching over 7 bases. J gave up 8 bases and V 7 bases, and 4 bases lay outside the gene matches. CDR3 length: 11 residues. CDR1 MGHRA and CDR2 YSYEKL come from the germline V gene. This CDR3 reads CASTTGTGYTF. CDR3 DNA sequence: TGCGCCAGCACGACAGGGACCGGCTACACCTTC.